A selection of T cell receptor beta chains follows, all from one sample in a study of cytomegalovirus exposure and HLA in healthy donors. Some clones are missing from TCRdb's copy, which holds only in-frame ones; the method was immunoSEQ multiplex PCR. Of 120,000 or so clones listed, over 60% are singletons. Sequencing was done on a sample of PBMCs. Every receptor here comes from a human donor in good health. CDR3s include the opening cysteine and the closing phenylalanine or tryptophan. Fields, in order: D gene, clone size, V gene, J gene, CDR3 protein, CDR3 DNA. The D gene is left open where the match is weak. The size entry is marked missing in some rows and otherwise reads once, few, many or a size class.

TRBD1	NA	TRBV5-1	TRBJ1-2	CASSPETGTNYGYTF	TGCGCCAGCAGCCCGGAGACAGGGACAAACTATGGCTACACCTTC
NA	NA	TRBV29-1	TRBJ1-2	CSVDHGQYMVPGYTF	TGCAGCGTTGACCATGGACAGTATATGGTTCCTGGCTACACCTTC
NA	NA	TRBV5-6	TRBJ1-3	CASSFRGDGNTIYF	TGTGCCAGCAGCTTCCGCGGGGATGGAAACACCATATATTTT
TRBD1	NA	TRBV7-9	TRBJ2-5	CASSLGGGQGAPRETQYF	TGTGCCAGCAGCTTAGGCGGGGGACAGGGGGCGCCCCGGGAGACCCAGTACTTC
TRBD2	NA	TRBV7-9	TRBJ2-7	CASSSGLAGPYEQYF	TGTGCCAGCAGCTCGGGACTAGCGGGACCCTACGAGCAGTACTTC
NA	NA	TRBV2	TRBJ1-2	CASSERGRHGYTF	TGTGCCAGCAGTGAAAGGGGGAGACATGGCTACACCTTC
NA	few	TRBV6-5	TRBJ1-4	CASSGQRNRNEKLFF	TGTGCCAGCAGCGGACAGCGAAATCGCAATGAAAAACTGTTTTTT
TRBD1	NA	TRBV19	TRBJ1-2	CASTIGDRLWGYTF	TGTGCCAGTACCATTGGGGACAGGCTGTGGGGCTACACCTTC
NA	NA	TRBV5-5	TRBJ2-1	CASSPAVADNEQFF	TGTGCCAGCAGCCCGGCGGTTGCGGATAATGAGCAGTTCTTC
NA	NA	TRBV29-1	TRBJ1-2	CSVGHTEDGYTF	TGCAGCGTTGGGCATACTGAGGATGGCTACACCTTC
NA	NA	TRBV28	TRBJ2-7	CASSQGGRPYEQYF	TGTGCCAGCAGTCAAGGGGGTCGTCCCTACGAGCAGTACTTC
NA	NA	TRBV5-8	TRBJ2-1	CASSLKELTYNEQFF	TGTGCCAGCAGCTTGAAGGAGTTAACCTACAATGAGCAGTTCTTC
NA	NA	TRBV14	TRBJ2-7	CASSQGSATVYEQYF	TGTGCCAGCAGCCAAGGATCAGCCACAGTCTACGAGCAGTACTTC
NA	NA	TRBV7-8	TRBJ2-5	CASSPTVTQETQYF	TGTGCCAGCAGCCCGACAGTGACCCAAGAGACCCAGTACTTC
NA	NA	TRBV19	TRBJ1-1	CASSIPGQNTEAFF	TGTGCCAGTAGTATTCCGGGACAGAACACTGAAGCTTTCTTT
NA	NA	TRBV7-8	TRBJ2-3	CASSLGPSSDTQYF	TGTGCCAGCAGCCTTGGGCCGAGTTCCGATACGCAGTATTTT
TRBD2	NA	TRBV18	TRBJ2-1	CASSPPAGGPTQSSYNEQFF	TGTGCCAGCTCACCACCGGCGGGGGGGCCTACACAAAGCTCCTACAATGAGCAGTTCTTC
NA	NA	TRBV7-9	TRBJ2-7	CSSSDEVYEQYF	TGTTCCAGCAGCGACGAGGTATACGAGCAGTACTTC
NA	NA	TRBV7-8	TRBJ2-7	CASKGTGSYEQYF	TGTGCCAGCAAAGGGACTGGCTCCTACGAGCAGTACTTC
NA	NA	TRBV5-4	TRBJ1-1	CASSLAPEQHREAFF	TGTGCCAGCAGCCTTGCCCCCGAACAGCACCGTGAAGCTTTCTTT
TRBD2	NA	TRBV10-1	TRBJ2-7	CASSESGLAGEQYF	TGCGCCAGCAGTGAGTCCGGGCTAGCGGGCGAGCAGTACTTC
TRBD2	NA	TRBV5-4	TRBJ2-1	CASSPTSSSSYNEQFF	TGTGCCAGCAGCCCGACTAGCTCTAGCTCCTACAATGAGCAGTTCTTC
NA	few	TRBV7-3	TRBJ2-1	CASSLGGGYNEQFF	TGTGCCAGCAGCCTAGGGGGGGGCTACAATGAGCAGTTCTTC
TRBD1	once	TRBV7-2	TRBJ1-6	CASSLARGTGRWNSPLHF	TGTGCCAGCAGCTTAGCTCGCGGGACAGGACGTTGGAATTCACCCCTCCACTTT
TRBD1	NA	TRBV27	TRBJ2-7	CASSLTTTGVGQYF	TGTGCCAGCAGTTTAACGACGACAGGGGTTGGGCAGTACTTC
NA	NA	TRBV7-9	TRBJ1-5	CASSPPLDSGQPQHF	TGTGCCAGCAGCCCACCCTTGGACAGTGGGCAGCCCCAGCATTTT